This T cell receptor (beta chain) was sequenced in a study of blood T cell repertoires in COVID-19. Across the study: Acute-phase and convalescent COVID-19 samples originated in the United States, Italy and Spain. PBMCs, B-cell-depleted T cells, or T cells were the source of the cDNA or gDNA that made up the material.

This clone was counted once. In the study's own analysis: Counts of nucleated cells, estimated from reference gene primer amplification, were obtained. Clones were sequenced by immunoSEQ multiplex PCR, and TCRdb holds only the in-frame ones, with some missing. V, J and clone size were drawn from that table, and D and trimming were deduced from the DNA. The sample holds roughly 70,000 clones, approximately 86% seen once. V lost 5 bases and J 12 bases, leaving 17 bases between the germline ends. CDR3 length: 12 residues. Germline loops: CDR1 MNHEY, CDR2 SMNVEV (reference sequence). The specimen was peripheral blood. This chain connects TRBV27 to TRBJ2-7, with D perhaps TRBD2 (6 bases). The sequence came from a man in his 70s with active COVID-19. The CDR3, as DNA: TGTGCCAGCAGTCCGCCCGGGGGACCCCGGTACTTC. It codes for CASSPPGGPRYF.